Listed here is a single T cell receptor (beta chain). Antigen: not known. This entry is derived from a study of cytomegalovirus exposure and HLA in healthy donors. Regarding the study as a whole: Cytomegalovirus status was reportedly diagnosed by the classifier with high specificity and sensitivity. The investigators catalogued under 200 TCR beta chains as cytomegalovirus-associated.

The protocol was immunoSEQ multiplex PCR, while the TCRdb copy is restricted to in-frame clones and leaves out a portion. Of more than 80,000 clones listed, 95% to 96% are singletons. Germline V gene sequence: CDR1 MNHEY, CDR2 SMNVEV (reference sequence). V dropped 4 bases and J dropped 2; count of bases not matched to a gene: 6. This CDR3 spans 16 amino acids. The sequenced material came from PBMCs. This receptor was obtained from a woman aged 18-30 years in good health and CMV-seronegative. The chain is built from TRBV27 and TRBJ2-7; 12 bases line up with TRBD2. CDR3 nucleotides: TGTGCCAGCAGTTATATCGGGACTAGCGGGCCCTACGAGCAGTACTTC. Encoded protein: CASSYIGTSGPYEQYF.